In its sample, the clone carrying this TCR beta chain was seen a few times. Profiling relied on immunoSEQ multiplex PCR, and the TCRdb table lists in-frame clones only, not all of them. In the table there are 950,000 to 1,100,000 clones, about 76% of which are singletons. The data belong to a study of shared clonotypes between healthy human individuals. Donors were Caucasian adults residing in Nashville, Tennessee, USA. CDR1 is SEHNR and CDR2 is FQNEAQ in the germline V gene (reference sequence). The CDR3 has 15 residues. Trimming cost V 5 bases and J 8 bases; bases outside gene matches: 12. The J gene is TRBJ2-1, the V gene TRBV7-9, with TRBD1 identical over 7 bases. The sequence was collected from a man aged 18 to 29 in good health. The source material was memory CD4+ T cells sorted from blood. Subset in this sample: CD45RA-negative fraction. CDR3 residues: CASSPRQGLRDEQFF. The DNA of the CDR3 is TGTGCCAGCAGCCCCCGACAGGGATTACGCGATGAGCAGTTCTTC.